This TCR beta chain was recorded in a study of CD8 T cells in Susac syndrome. Germline lookup yields CDR1 DFQATT and CDR2 SNEGSKA (reference sequence). Trimming cost V 6 bases and J 4 bases, with 13 bases left between them. The CDR3 spans 13 residues. RNA, at about 0.45 to 1 ug, was reverse transcribed with random hexamers. The method of amplification for TCR beta CDR3 was immunoSEQ multiplex PCR, covering 54 Vbeta and 13 Jbeta. TCRdb fed the immunoSEQ multiplex PCR reads into MiXCR, producing one record per CDR3 protein. This table holds 130,000 to 150,000 distinct CDR3 sequences, roughly 94% found once. The study sequenced TCR beta in blood CD8+ and CD4+ T cells. TEMRA cells were enriched by FACS, and CD4+ and CD8+ T cells were negatively isolated.

This TCR was sampled from a human donor in good health. The chain is built from TRBV20-1 and TRBJ1-5; D might be TRBD1 (5 bases). The sequencing sample was made of CD4+ T cells from PBMCs. The CDR3 nucleotides are TGCAGTGCCAAGAGGACACCGAATCAGCCCCAGCATTTT. It specifies CSAKRTPNQPQHF.